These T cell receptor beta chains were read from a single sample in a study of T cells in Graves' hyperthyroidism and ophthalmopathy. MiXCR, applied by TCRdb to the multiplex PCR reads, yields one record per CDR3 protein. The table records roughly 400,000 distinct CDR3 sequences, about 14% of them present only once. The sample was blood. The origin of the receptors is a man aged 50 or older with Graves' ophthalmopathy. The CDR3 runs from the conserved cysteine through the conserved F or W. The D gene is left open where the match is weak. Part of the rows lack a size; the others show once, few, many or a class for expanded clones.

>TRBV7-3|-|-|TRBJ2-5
TGTGCCAGCAGCCCTCAGAACGGGGGACAAGAGACCCAGTACTTC
CASSPQNGGQETQYF
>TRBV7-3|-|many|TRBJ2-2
TGTGCCAGCAGCTACTCCGCCGGGACGGGCACCGGGGAGCTGTTTTTT
CASSYSAGTGTGELFF
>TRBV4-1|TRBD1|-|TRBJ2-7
TGCGCCAGCAGCCAGATGACAGGGGGCGGTTACGAGCAGTACTTC
CASSQMTGGGYEQYF
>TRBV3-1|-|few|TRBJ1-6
TGTGCCAGCAGCCTGACTCAAGGGGGATCACCCCTCCACTTT
CASSLTQGGSPLHF
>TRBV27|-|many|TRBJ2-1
TGTGCCAGCAGTTTATCTCCGAGAGGGGATGAGCAGTTCTTC
CASSLSPRGDEQFF
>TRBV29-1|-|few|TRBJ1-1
TGCAGCGTTGATAAGAGACAGAACACTGAAGCTTTCTTT
CSVDKRQNTEAFF
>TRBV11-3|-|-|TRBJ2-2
TGTGCCAGCAGCTTAGTTGTCGGGGAGCTGTTTTTT
CASSLVVGELFF
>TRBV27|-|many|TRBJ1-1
TGTGCCAGCAGTCCCTGGACCGAGGGCACTGAAGCTTTCTTT
CASSPWTEGTEAFF
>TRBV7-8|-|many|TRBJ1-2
TGTGCCAGCAGCCTCCCCGGACGGGAATACGACTATGGCTACACCTTC
CASSLPGREYDYGYTF
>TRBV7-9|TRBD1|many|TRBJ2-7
TGTGCCAGCAGCTCAGACCGAGGGGAACAGGGGTACGAGCAGTACTTC
CASSSDRGEQGYEQYF
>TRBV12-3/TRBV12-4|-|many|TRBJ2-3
TGTGCCAGCAGTTTAGATTCGCGGGGTAGCACAGATACGCAGTATTTT
CASSLDSRGSTDTQYF
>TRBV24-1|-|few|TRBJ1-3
TGTGCCACAAGCCTCGGAAACACCATATATTTT
CATSLGNTIYF
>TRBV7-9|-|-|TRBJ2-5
TGTGCCAGCAGCTCCCACCTGAGGGAGACCCAGTACTTC
CASSSHLRETQYF
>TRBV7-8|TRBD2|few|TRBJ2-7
TGTGCCAGCAGCTTAGCGGCAACTAGCGGGAGAGGCGAGCAGTACTTC
CASSLAATSGRGEQYF
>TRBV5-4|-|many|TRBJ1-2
TGTGCCAGCAGCTTTGGTAACCGAGACTATGGCTACACCTTC
CASSFGNRDYGYTF
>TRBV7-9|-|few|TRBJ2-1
TGTGCCAGCAGCTTATCGGGGACCCTCTACAATGAGCAGTTCTTC
CASSLSGTLYNEQFF
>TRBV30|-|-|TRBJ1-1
TGTGCCGGATCCCACAGGGCCGCCACTGAAGCTTTCTTT
CAGSHRAATEAFF
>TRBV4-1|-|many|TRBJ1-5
TGCGCCAGCAGCCAAGATCTGTCGTGGGGAAACAATCAGCCCCAGCATTTT
CASSQDLSWGNNQPQHF
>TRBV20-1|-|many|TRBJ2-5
TGCAGTGCTAGAGCCCCCCCCAGGACTCAATACCAAGAGACCCAGTACTTC
CSARAPPRTQYQETQYF
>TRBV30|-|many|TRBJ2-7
TGTGCCTGGAGTGTGGGAGCCTACGAGCAGTACTTC
CAWSVGAYEQYF
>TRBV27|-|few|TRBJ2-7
TGTGCCAGCAGTTCTCTATTAGGGACCCCGGGGGCCTACGAGCAGTACTTC
CASSSLLGTPGAYEQYF
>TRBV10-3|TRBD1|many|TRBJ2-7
TGTGCCATCGGTACAGGCAGGGGGCTGGACGAGCAGTACTTC
CAIGTGRGLDEQYF
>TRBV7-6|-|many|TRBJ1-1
TGTGCCAGCAGCTTAGAGGAGGGCACTGAAGCTTTCTTT
CASSLEEGTEAFF
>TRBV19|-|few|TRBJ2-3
TGTGCCAGTAGTAAAGGGGGGGGAAGGGCAGATACGCAGTATTTT
CASSKGGGRADTQYF
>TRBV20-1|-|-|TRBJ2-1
TGCAGTGCTAGCGGAGCCCCAGCGTACAATGAGCAGTTCTTC
CSASGAPAYNEQFF
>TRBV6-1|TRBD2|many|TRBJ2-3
TGTGCCAGCAGTGACCTAGCGGGAGGGTTTTTACGGACAGATACGCAGTATTTT
CASSDLAGGFLRTDTQYF
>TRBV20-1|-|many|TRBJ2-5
TGCAGTTCAAGACTAGATATACAAGAGACCCAGTACTTC
CSSRLDIQETQYF
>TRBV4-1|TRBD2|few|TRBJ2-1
TGCGCCAGCAGCGTGAACAAGCTAGCGGGAGAAGTGCATGAGCAGTTCTTC
CASSVNKLAGEVHEQFF
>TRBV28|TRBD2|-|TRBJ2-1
TGTGCCAGCAGGTCGGGACTAGCGGTCTCCTACAATGAGCAGTTCTTC
CASRSGLAVSYNEQFF
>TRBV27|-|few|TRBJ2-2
TGTGCCAGCAGTTCGAACGTGCGATCCACCGGGGAGCTGTTTTTT
CASSSNVRSTGELFF
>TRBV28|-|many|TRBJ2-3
TGTGCCAGCAGTTCCTCGGAGTCACTTGGAGATACGCAGTATTTT
CASSSSESLGDTQYF
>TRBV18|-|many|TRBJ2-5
TGTGCCAGCTCAAAAGAACAAGAGACCCAGTACTTC
CASSKEQETQYF
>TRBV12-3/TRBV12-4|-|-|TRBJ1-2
TGTGCCAGCAGGCTCCCCGAAGGGCCCAACTATGGCTACACCTTC
CASRLPEGPNYGYTF
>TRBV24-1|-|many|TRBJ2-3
TGTGCCACCAGTGTTACGGACGGAAACACAGATACGCAGTATTTT
CATSVTDGNTDTQYF
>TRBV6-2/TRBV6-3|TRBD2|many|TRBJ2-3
TGTGCCAGCAGAACACTAGCGTTCACAGATACGCAGTATTTT
CASRTLAFTDTQYF
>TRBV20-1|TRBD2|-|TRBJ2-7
TGCAGGGGGACTAGCGCCCTCGAGCAGTACTTC
CRGTSALEQYF
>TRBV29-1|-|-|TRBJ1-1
TGCAGCGTTCGGCTTGGGGGGCAGGCTGAAGCTTTCTTT
CSVRLGGQAEAFF
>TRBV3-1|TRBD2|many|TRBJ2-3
TGTGCCAGCAGCCAAGGGACTAGCCGCGGTGATACGCAGTATTTT
CASSQGTSRGDTQYF
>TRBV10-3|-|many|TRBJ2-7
TGTGCCATCACATCGGGAAGCTCCTACGAGCAGTACTTC
CAITSGSSYEQYF
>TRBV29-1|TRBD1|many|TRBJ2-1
TGCAGCGTTGAAGGGAGGGACAGGGGACCTGAGCAGTTCTTC
CSVEGRDRGPEQFF
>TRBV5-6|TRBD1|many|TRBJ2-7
TGTGCCAGCAGACCCTACGTACGACAGGGAAGTCCCTACGAGCAGTACTTC
CASRPYVRQGSPYEQYF
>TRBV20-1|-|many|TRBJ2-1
TGCAGTGCTAGAGGGGGGGTTAGTAGCGGTGATGAGCAGTTCTTC
CSARGGVSSGDEQFF
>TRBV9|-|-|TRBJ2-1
TGTGCCAGCAGCCACCTGGGACCTGGGGCGGGTGAGCAGTTCTTC
CASSHLGPGAGEQFF
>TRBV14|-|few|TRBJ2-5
TGTGCCAGCAGCCCAAGATGGTCCGAAGGGAGGACCCAGTACTTC
CASSPRWSEGRTQYF
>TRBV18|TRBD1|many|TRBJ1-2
TGTGCCAGCTCACCCCGTACAGGGGACGTTGGCTACACCTTC
CASSPRTGDVGYTF
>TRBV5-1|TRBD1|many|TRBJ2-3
TGCGCCAGCAGCCTGACAGGGGGTAGGACAGATACGCAGTATTTT
CASSLTGGRTDTQYF
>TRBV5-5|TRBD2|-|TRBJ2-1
TGTGCCAGCAGCTTTGGTGTATCTAGCGGGAGGAAGTTCTTC
CASSFGVSSGRKFF
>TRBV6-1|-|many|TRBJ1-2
TGTGCCAGCACCGCCGGGCCCTTAGGCTACACCTTC
CASTAGPLGYTF
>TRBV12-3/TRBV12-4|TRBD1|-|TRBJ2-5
TGTGCCAGCAGGGACAGGGTCCAAGAGACCCAGTACTTC
CASRDRVQETQYF
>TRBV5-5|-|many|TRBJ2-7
TGCGCCAGCAGCTTGTTCCAGAACTACGAGCAGTACTTC
CASSLFQNYEQYF
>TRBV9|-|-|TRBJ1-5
TGTGCCAGCAGTCTAGATGAGGGGAGAGATCAGCCCCAGCATTTT
CASSLDEGRDQPQHF